Listed below are T cell receptor beta chains from one sample, sequenced in a study of cytomegalovirus exposure and HLA in healthy donors. Sequenced by immunoSEQ multiplex PCR; TCRdb stores in-frame clones only, minus some. Among about 190,000 clones listed, around 86% were seen once. The specimen was PBMCs. The receptors derive from a woman younger than 30 in good health and CMV-seronegative. Both conserved end residues are part of each CDR3.

TRBV10-3 CAISPGHLSGISNQPQHF
TRBV9 CASSVGGSDEQYF
TRBV6-4 CASSQGDNSPLHF
TRBV5-1 CASSFQGNGETQYF
TRBV7-9 CASSLLFGQSNEQFF
TRBV7-9 CASSTKTGTLPPFF
TRBV5-6 CASSFQDRGQFF
TRBV7-9 CASSVTGGGETQYF
TRBV7-2 CASSQTGGQMEFF
TRBV27 CASRAGQGGYGYTF
TRBV21-1 CASSNQLRESAYNEQFF
TRBV5-1 CASSPGQRYGYTF
TRBV27 CASSFSGQTYEQYF
TRBV5-4 CASSFDRGGHGYTF
TRBV5-4 CASSFPTGSPGNTIYF
TRBV5-8 CASNSLGAKYEQYF
TRBV11-3 CASSASGTTGELFF
TRBV6-6 CASSSIGDTGELFF
TRBV27 CASSLGQGNQPQHF
TRBV12-5 CASGLGTGTGVEEQYF
TRBV19 CASSGDRVGKLFF
TRBV5-1 CATQLGGAEETQYF
TRBV10-1 CASSSQGSYADTQYF